This paragraph covers one T cell receptor beta chain sequence. This clonotype has only a few counts. The target of this receptor is not known. Base-call qualities are not available, and no considerably larger clone is one nucleotide away. Library preparation used RT-PCR. The instrument was an Illumina HiSeq 2500. TCRdb cleaned the public reads at Q25 with fastp, built clones with MiXCR and kept in-frame beta chains. Each entry merges the rows of one CDR3 protein and shows their most common DNA and genes. Within this sample are about 570,000 distinct CDR3 sequences, with around 10% of them counted one time only. Of the sample, approximately 11% is held by the ten largest clones. The data stem from a study of response to subunit inactivated influenza vaccine (dated by TCRdb to 2016 to 2019). Broadly, across the study: Deep quantitative T cell receptor repertoire profiling was used in the study to track responses to a trivalent subunit inactivated influenza vaccine.

Broader findings and caveats from the paper: The authors proposed that each seasonal influenza vaccination may bring in only a limited number of new T cells.

The CDR3 has 13 amino acids, counting the end cysteine and phenylalanine. CDR3 DNA is the only sequence kept; it has 39 bases, read in frame from the first base. Trimming at the junction amounts to 5 bases on V and 3 bases on J, and the germline ends lie 11 bases apart. CDR1 is given as SQVTM and CDR2 as ANQGSEA, both from the germline V gene. The same data also went into a second study, on T cells expressing NK-cell markers. The second study, in turn, reports: The TCR beta cDNA libraries were made using 5'RACE template switching, a step that added both a universal primer site and unique molecular identifiers. Three sorted T-cell subsets (CD3+CD56+NKG2C+, CD3+CD56+NKG2C- and CD3+CD56-NKG2C+) from fewer than 10 donors had their TCR beta-chain repertoires profiled. Seven of the eight sequenced donors were HCMV-seropositive and one was HCMV-seronegative. In several experiments an anti-gammadeltaTCR antibody was added to restrict sorting to alphabetaTCR-expressing T cells. For about 6 donors, the dominant CD3+CD56+NKG2C+ clonotypes were among the top 10 CD8+ clonotypes and accounted for about 1.0-7.0% of CD8+ T cells. Those dominant clonotypes were again the most abundant among CD3+CD56-NKG2C+ cells in four donors, at roughly 25-65%. Whether the expanded NKG2C-expressing T cell clones were specific for HCMV antigens was left unclear. All eight donors whose samples were sequenced were randomly selected healthy volunteers, three of them men and five women. HCMV-specific IgG was detected in serum with a commercial ELISA kit to determine HCMV serostatus. Ficoll density gradient centrifugation was used to isolate peripheral blood mononuclear cells from blood. For over five donors, bulk peripheral blood T-cell repertoires were also sequenced from unsorted PBMC. cDNA synthesis was primed from the TCR beta constant segment, followed by two successive PCR amplification steps. Illumina HiSeq 2000/2500, MiSeq or NextSeq was used to sequence libraries as 2 x 150 bp reads. MIGEC handled demultiplexing of the reads and grouping by UMI, while MiTCR was used to assemble and quantify clonotypes. To remove erroneous sequences, TCR cDNA sequences were retained only when supported by two or more reads. The tcR package was used for downstream repertoire analysis, with clonotypes matched between fractions based on CDR3 nucleotide sequence plus V segment. VDJmatch was used to annotate antigen specificity against VDJdb, with one amino acid substitution in CDR3 allowed.

The sample was PBMCs from blood, taken on the day of vaccination. This clonotype was obtained from a man in his fifties who received an inactivated influenza vaccine. Donor details come from another sample of the same person, matched by shared clones. The sequence joins TRBV29-1 to TRBJ1-5; TRBD1 could be the D gene, as 6 bases match. CDR3 sequence: CSVIQGPNQPQHF. The base sequence is TGCAGCGTTATACAGGGACCCAATCAGCCCCAGCATTTT. The CDR3, completed at both ends by the reference TRBV29-1 and TRBJ1-5 genes, gives the full variable domain SAVISQKPSRDICQRGTSLTIQCQVDSQVTMMFWYRQQPGQSLTLIATANQGSEATYESGFVIDKFPISRPNLTFSTLTVSNMSPEDSSIYLCSVIQGPNQPQHFGDGTRLSIL.